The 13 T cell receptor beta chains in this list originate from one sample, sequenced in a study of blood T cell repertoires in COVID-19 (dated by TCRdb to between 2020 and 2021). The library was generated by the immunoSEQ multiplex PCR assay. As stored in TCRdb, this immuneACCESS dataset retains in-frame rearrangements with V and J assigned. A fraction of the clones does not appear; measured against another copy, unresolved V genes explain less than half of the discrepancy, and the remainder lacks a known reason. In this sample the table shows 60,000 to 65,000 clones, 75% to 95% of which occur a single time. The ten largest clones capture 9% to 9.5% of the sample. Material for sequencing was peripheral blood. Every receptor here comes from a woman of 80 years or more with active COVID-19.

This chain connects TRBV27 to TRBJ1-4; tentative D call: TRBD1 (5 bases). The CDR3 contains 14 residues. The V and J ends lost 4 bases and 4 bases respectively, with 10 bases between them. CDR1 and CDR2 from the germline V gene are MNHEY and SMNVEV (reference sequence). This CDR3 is CASSSRGINEKLFF. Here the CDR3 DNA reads TGTGCCAGCAGTTCGCGGGGGATTAATGAAAAACTGTTTTTT. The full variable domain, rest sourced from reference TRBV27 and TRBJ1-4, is EAQVTQNPRYLITVTGKKLTVTCSQNMNHEYMSWYRQDPGLGLRQIYYSMNVEVTDKGDVPEGYKVSRKEKRNFPLILESPSPNQTSLYFCASSSRGINEKLFFGSGTQLSVL.

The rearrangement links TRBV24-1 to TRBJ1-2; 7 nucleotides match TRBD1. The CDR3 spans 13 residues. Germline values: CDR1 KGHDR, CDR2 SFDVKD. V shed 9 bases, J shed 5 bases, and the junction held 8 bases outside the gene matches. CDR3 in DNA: TGTGCCACCGCAGAAGGGACAGATTATGGCTACACCTTC. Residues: CATAEGTDYGYTF.

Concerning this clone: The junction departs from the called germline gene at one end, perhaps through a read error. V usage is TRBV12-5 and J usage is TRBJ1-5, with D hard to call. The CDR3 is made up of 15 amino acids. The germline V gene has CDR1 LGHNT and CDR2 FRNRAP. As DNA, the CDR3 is TGTGATAGTGGTTTGGTACGCGGAGGGAGCAGGCCCCAGCATTTT. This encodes CDSGLVRGGSRPQHF.

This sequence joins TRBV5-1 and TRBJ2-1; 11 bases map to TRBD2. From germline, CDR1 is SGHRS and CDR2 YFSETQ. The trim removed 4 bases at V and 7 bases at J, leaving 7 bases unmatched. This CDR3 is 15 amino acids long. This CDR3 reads CASSGGTSGLNEQFF. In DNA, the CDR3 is TGCGCCAGCAGCGGAGGGACTAGCGGACTTAATGAGCAGTTCTTC.

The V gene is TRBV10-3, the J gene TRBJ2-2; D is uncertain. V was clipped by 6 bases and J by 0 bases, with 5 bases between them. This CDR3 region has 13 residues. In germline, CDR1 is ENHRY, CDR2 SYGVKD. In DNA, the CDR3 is TGTGCCATCAGCGCGGCGAACACCGGGGAGCTGTTTTTT. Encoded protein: CAISAANTGELFF.

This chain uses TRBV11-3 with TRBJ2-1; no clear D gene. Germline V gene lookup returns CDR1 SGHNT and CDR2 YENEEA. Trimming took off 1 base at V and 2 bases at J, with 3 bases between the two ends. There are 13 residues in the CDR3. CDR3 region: CASSLGPYNEQFF. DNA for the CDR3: TGTGCCAGCAGCTTAGGGCCCTACAATGAGCAGTTCTTC.

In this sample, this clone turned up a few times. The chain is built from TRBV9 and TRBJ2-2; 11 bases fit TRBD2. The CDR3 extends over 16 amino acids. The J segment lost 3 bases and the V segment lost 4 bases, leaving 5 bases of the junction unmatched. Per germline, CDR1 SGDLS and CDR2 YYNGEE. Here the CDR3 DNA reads TGTGCCAGCAGCCCGGGGACTAGCGGAGACACCGGGGAGCTGTTTTTT. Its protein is CASSPGTSGDTGELFF.

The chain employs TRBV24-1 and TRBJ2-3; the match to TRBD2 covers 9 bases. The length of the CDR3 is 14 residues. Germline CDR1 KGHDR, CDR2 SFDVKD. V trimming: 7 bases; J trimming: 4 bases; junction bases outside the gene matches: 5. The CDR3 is CATRAGGEADTQYF. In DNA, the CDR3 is TGTGCCACCAGGGCGGGGGGGGAGGCAGATACGCAGTATTTT.

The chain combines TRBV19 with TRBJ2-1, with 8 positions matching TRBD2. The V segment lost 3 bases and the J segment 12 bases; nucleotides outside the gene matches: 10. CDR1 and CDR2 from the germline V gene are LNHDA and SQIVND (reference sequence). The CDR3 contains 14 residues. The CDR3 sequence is CASSMGLGQPGQFF. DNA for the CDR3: TGTGCCAGTAGTATGGGACTAGGGCAGCCGGGGCAGTTCTTC.

The CDR3 nucleotides are TGTGCCAGCAACCTAGCGAGGGACAATGAGCAGTTCTTC. It codes for CASNLARDNEQFF. The chain couples TRBV7-2 to TRBJ2-1, with TRBD2 as a possible D gene (6 bases). The V end was cut by 7 bases, the J end by 5 bases, with 12 bases between. The CDR3 totals 13 residues. CDR1 is SGHTA, CDR2 FQGNSA, per germline.

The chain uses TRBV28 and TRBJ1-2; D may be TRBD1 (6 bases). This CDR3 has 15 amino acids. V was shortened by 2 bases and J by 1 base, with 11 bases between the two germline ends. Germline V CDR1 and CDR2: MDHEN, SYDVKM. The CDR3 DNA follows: TGTGCCAGCAGTTTAGGGGGACAACTTAACTATGGCTACACCTTC. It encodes CASSLGGQLNYGYTF.

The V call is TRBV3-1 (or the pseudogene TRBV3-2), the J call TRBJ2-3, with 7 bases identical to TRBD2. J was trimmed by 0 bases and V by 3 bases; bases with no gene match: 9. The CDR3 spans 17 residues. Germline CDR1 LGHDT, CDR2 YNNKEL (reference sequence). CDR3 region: CASSHILVAGSTDTQYF. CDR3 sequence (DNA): TGTGCCAGCAGCCATATCCTGGTAGCGGGTAGCACAGATACGCAGTATTTT.

DNA for the CDR3: TGTGCCAGCAGGCACCAGACAGGGGGCAGTTATGGCTACACCTTC. This sequence encodes CASRHQTGGSYGYTF. The chain has TRBV5-4 and TRBJ1-2; 10 bases align to TRBD1. The trim removed 5 bases at V and 5 bases at J, leaving 9 bases unmatched. This CDR3 is built from 15 residues. The germline V gene has CDR1 SGHNT and CDR2 YYREEE (reference sequence).